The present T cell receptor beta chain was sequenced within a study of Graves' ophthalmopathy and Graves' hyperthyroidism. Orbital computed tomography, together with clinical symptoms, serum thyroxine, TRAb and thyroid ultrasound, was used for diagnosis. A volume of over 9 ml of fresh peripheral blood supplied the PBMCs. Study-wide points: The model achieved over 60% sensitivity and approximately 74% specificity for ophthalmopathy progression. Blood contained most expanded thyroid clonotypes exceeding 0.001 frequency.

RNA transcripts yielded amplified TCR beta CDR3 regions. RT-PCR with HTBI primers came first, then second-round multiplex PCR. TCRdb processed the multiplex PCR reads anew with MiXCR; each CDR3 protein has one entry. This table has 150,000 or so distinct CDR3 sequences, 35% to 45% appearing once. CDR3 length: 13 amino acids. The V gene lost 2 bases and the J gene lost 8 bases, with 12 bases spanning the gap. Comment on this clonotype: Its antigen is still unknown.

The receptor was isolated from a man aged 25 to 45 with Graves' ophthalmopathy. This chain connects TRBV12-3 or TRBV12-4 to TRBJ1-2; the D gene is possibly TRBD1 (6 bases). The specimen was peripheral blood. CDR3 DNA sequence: TGTGCCAGCAGTTTAACAGGGCGGGTCGGCTACACCTTC. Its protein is CASSLTGRVGYTF.